The 28 T cell receptor beta chains below come from one sample, sequenced in a study of regulatory T cells in long-lasting Graves disease. With iRepertoire HTBI primers and Arm-PCR of CDR3 regions, TCR beta libraries were built. TCRdb analysed the multiplex PCR reads with MiXCR anew, one entry per CDR3 protein. The data show about 620,000 distinct CDR3 sequences, under 20% seen once. Time point: newly diagnosed GD, antithyroid drugs for less than 3 months. RNA extracted from PBMCs served as the sequencing template. The data also belong to a second study, concerning T cells in Graves' hyperthyroidism and ophthalmopathy.

The sample consisted of peripheral blood mononuclear cells (PBMCs), taken at new diagnosis, from a patient treated with antithyroid drugs. Every receptor here comes from a woman under 40 with Graves disease.

This clonotype was seen at least ten times. The rearrangement links TRBV2 to TRBJ2-7; the D is unclear. Trimming removed 4 bases at V and 0 bases at J, with 13 bases between. CDR1 SNHLY and CDR2 FYNNEI come from the germline V gene. The CDR3 totals 15 residues. In DNA form, the CDR3 reads TGTGCCAGCAGTGCGATCGCGGAAAGCTCCTACGAGCAGTACTTC. This gives the protein CASSAIAESSYEQYF.

This clonotype was observed a handful of times. The genes are TRBV5-1 and TRBJ2-1; 7 nucleotides align to TRBD2. The germline V gene encodes CDR1 SGHRS and CDR2 YFSETQ. The ends lost 2 bases at V and 15 bases at J; junction bases unmatched: 14. The CDR3 length is 14 residues. Here the CDR3 reads CASSLHSSGAEPFF. The CDR3 DNA reads as TGCGCCAGCAGCTTACACTCGAGCGGGGCGGAACCGTTCTTC.

This clonotype was counted a few times. The chain carries TRBV2 and TRBJ2-3; 12 positions agree with TRBD1. The J call could be wrong; TRBJ2-7 is a better fit for the DNA end. The germline gives CDR1 SNHLY, CDR2 FYNNEI. The CDR3 has 15 amino acids. The CDR3 spells CASRQGTGGAYEQYF. CDR3 DNA: TGTGCCAGCAGGCAGGGGACAGGGGGCGCCTACGAGCAGTACTTC.

The V and J genes are TRBV9 and TRBJ2-1; D is uncertain. The germline CDR1 and CDR2 sequences are SGDLS and YYNGEE. The length of the CDR3 is 15 residues. Between the trimmed V and J ends, which lost 2 bases and 1 base, there was a span of 10 bases. As DNA, the CDR3 is TGTGCCAGCAGCGTCTTTCAGGCTTCCTACAATGAGCAGTTCTTC. Translated: CASSVFQASYNEQFF. The full variable domain, rest sourced from reference TRBV9 and TRBJ2-1, is DSGVTQTPKHLITATGQRVTLRCSPRSGDLSVYWYQQSLDQGLQFLIQYYNGEERAKGNILERFSAQQFPDLHSELNLSSLELGDSALYFCASSVFQASYNEQFFGPGTRLTVL.

Only a few counts were recorded for this clonotype. V gene TRBV15 combines with J gene TRBJ1-4; no clear D gene. The CDR3 totals 15 residues. V lost 1 base to trimming and J lost 6 bases, with 12 bases between them. CDR1 and CDR2 from the germline V gene are LNHNV and YYDKDF (reference sequence). The CDR3 DNA reads TGTGCCACCAGCAGAGTTGGGGAAGGATATGAAAAACTGTTTTTT. It specifies CATSRVGEGYEKLFF.

The J gene is TRBJ2-1, the V gene TRBV7-3; weak D call: TRBD1 (6 bases). Trimming pared 6 bases from V and 5 bases from J, leaving 14 bases between. There are 14 residues in the CDR3. The V gene's germline CDR1 is SGHTA and CDR2 FQGTGA. In DNA, the CDR3 is TGTGCCAGCAGATTTCCCTCAGGGGACAATGAGCAGTTCTTC. Its protein is CASRFPSGDNEQFF.

The table lists this clonotype with many counts. The rearrangement uses TRBV28 and TRBJ2-7, with TRBD1 matching 7 bases. Per germline, CDR1 MDHEN and CDR2 SYDVKM. This CDR3 comprises 16 residues. J gave up 4 bases and V 2 bases, and 11 bases lay outside the gene matches. CDR3 sequence (DNA): TGTGCCAGCAGTTTACTCGAACAGGGGCAAGGGTACGAGCAGTACTTC. Its translation: CASSLLEQGQGYEQYF.

There are many counts of this clonotype. The chain employs TRBV2 and TRBJ2-5, with 8 bases lining up with TRBD2. The CDR3 totals 15 residues. V lost 6 bases to trimming and J lost 4 bases; unmatched junction nucleotides: 10. Per the germline V gene, CDR1 is SNHLY and CDR2 is FYNNEI. The CDR3 nucleotides are TGTGCCAGCAGAGCCGCACAAGCGGGAGTAGAGACCCAGTACTTC. Its protein product is CASRAAQAGVETQYF. Filled out from reference TRBV2 and TRBJ2-5, the complete variable domain reads EPEVTQTPSHQVTQMGQEVILRCVPISNHLYFYWYRQILGQKVEFLVSFYNNEISEKSEIFDDQFSVERPDGSNFTLKIRSTKLEDSAMYFCASRAAQAGVETQYFGPGTRLLVL.

This sequence joins TRBV4-1 and TRBJ2-3; possibly TRBD1 for D (5 bases). The V gene lost 1 base and the J gene lost 0 bases, with 11 bases spanning the gap. The germline V gene encodes CDR1 MGHRA and CDR2 YSYEKL. The CDR3 consists of 16 residues. The CDR3 loop is CASSQATGSSTDTQYF. DNA of the CDR3: TGCGCCAGCAGCCAAGCAACAGGATCTAGCACAGATACGCAGTATTTT.

This clonotype was detected ten times or more. The rearrangement uses TRBV29-1 and TRBJ2-7; 10 bases map to TRBD1. From germline, CDR1 is SQVTM and CDR2 ANQGSEA. The CDR3 has 17 amino acids. Trimming took 2 bases from V and 5 from J; bases not matched to a gene: 15. The CDR3 nucleotides read TGCAGCGTTGAAAACCCGACTCCTCGACAGGGGGCAAACGAGCAGTACTTC. Its protein is CSVENPTPRQGANEQYF.

This clonotype was counted between two and nine times. V gene TRBV27 combines with J gene TRBJ1-1, with D possibly being TRBD1 (5 bases). The V end lost 8 bases, the J end lost 2 bases, and 15 bases lay between the germline ends. The CDR3 totals 14 residues. Germline values: CDR1 MNHEY, CDR2 SMNVEV (reference sequence). The CDR3 region is CASRDGSSNTEAFF. The DNA of the CDR3 is TGTGCCAGCCGGGACGGATCATCAAACACTGAAGCTTTCTTT.

A word on this clonotype: As the CDR3 is not closed by the conserved phenylalanine or tryptophan, this likely results from a read error. CDR3 in amino acids: CASSSQSEINTGELFS. DNA of the CDR3: TGTGCCAGCAGCTCTCAGTCCGAGATAAACACCGGGGAGCTGTTTTCT. The chain carries TRBV7-3 and TRBJ2-2; D not resolved. The CDR3 is 16 amino acids. Per the germline V gene, CDR1 is SGHTA and CDR2 is FQGTGA. Trimming cost V 4 bases and J 2 bases, with 14 bases left between them.

In this sample, this clonotype turned up a few times. The chain joins TRBV5-1 to TRBJ2-5; TRBD2 agrees at 7 bases. CDR1 is SGHRS and CDR2 is YFSETQ in the germline V gene. CDR3 size: 16 residues. Trimming cost V 3 bases and J 0 bases; bases outside gene matches: 8. Here the CDR3 reads CASSYITGTNQETQYF. The CDR3 nucleotides read TGCGCCAGCAGCTACATTACCGGGACTAACCAAGAGACCCAGTACTTC.

This clonotype showed up many times. This rearrangement joins TRBV20-1 to TRBJ2-7, with D perhaps matching TRBD2 (5 bases). Trimming took 7 bases from V and 4 from J, leaving 14 bases between them. The CDR3 loop spans 12 amino acids. Germline V gene lookup returns CDR1 DFQATT and CDR2 SNEGSKA (reference sequence). In nucleotides, the CDR3 is TGCAGTGTCCCGGCAAGAGGGTACGAGCAGTACTTC. Its protein is CSVPARGYEQYF.

This clonotype was detected many times. The V gene is TRBV6-1, the J gene TRBJ1-1, with D unresolved. V lost 6 bases and J lost 4, with 12 bases in between. Germline CDR1 and CDR2: MNHNS and SASEGT. The CDR3 extends over 13 amino acids. The DNA of the CDR3 is TGTGCCAGCAGCGATAGGGTCGGCACTGAAGCTTTCTTT. This codes for CASSDRVGTEAFF.

V is TRBV7-2 and J is TRBJ2-7, with a weak D call TRBD2 (5 bases). V gave up 4 bases and J gave up 2 bases, with 12 bases separating them. Per the germline V gene, CDR1 is SGHTA and CDR2 is FQGNSA. This CDR3 has 14 residues. The DNA for the CDR3 is TGTGCCAGCAGCTCCTCCCCGGGGACCTACGAGCAGTACTTC. It translates to CASSSSPGTYEQYF.

This clonotype was detected many times. The V call is TRBV28, the J call TRBJ2-2, with 14 bases identical to TRBD2. CDR3 length: 19 residues. Germline V gene lookup returns CDR1 MDHEN and CDR2 SYDVKM. V shed 5 bases, J shed 4 bases, and the junction held 12 bases outside the gene matches. The CDR3, as DNA: TGTGCCAGCAGTCTCGAACGGACTAGCGGGAGGACACGCACCGGGGAGCTGTTTTTT. Protein product: CASSLERTSGRTRTGELFF.

This clonotype has a single count. The chain links TRBV24-1 to TRBJ2-3; 14 bases align to TRBD2. CDR3 length: 12 residues. Trimming cost V 9 bases and J 8 bases; bases outside gene matches: 0. Looked up from germline, CDR1 is KGHDR and CDR2 is SFDVKD. CDR3 coding DNA: TGTGCCACCGGGACTAGCGGGGGTACGCAGTATTTT. It is translated as CATGTSGGTQYF.

The chain is built from TRBV25-1 and TRBJ1-1; D is unresolved. V lost 5 bases to trimming and J lost 0 bases, with 10 bases between them. Germline V gives CDR1 MGHDK, CDR2 SYGVNS. The CDR3 is 14 residues long. As DNA, the CDR3 is TGTGCCAGCAGTCAAACTATGATGAACACTGAAGCTTTCTTT. The encoded protein is CASSQTMMNTEAFF.

This clonotype turned up a few times. V usage is TRBV5-6 and J usage is TRBJ2-7; TRBD1 agrees at 7 bases. V dropped 0 bases and J dropped 0; count of bases not matched to a gene: 6. The CDR3 is made up of 16 amino acids. The V gene's germline CDR1 is SGHDT and CDR2 YYEEEE. The CDR3 protein is CASSLVDRDYSYEQYF. The CDR3 bases are TGTGCCAGCAGCTTGGTTGACAGGGATTACTCCTACGAGCAGTACTTC.

In its sample, this clonotype was seen a few times. The V gene is TRBV28, the J gene TRBJ2-7; D gene ambiguous. Germline lookup yields CDR1 MDHEN and CDR2 SYDVKM. V was trimmed by 6 bases and J by 6 bases, leaving 15 bases between them. This CDR3 has 13 residues. CDR3 region: CASRATTLPEQYF. CDR3 bases: TGTGCCAGCAGAGCCACTACCCTTCCCGAGCAGTACTTC.

Ten or more counts support this clonotype. This chain uses TRBV20-1 with TRBJ1-2, with a possible D match to TRBD1 (5 bases). V was cut by 6 bases and J by 0 bases, with 8 bases left in between. The CDR3 consists of 12 residues. Per the germline V gene, CDR1 is DFQATT and CDR2 is SNEGSKA (reference sequence). For the CDR3, the DNA is TGCAGTGCGCAGACAGCTAACTATGGCTACACCTTC. It translates to CSAQTANYGYTF.

A few counts support this clonotype. The chain employs TRBV12-3 or TRBV12-4 and TRBJ2-7, with D unclear. This CDR3 has 13 amino acids. Between the trimmed V and J ends, which lost 6 bases and 6 bases, there was a span of 15 bases. CDR3 sequence: CASRSAPKAEQYF. DNA for the CDR3: TGTGCCAGCAGATCAGCACCAAAAGCCGAGCAGTACTTC.

This clonotype came up many times. V is TRBV2 and J is TRBJ1-3; TRBD1 might be the D (5 bases). Germline assignment: CDR1 SNHLY and CDR2 FYNNEI. Trimming stripped 2 bases from V and 0 bases from J, with 8 bases between. The CDR3 covers 15 residues. The CDR3 region has the DNA TGTGCCAGCAGTGAACAGGGAACCTCTGGAAACACCATATATTTT. This translates into CASSEQGTSGNTIYF.

This chain uses TRBV6-1 with TRBJ2-7; 12 bases line up with TRBD1. CDR1 is MNHNS and CDR2 is SASEGT in the germline V gene. This CDR3 is 16 amino acids long. V lost 7 bases, J lost 6 bases, and 13 bases stayed unmatched. The CDR3 coding sequence is TGTGCCAGCAAGGGGGGACAGGGGGCTCATAACATCGAGCAGTACTTC. As protein: CASKGGQGAHNIEQYF.

This clonotype has a handful of counts. The gene calls are TRBV6-1 and TRBJ2-1, with TRBD2 matching over 7 bases. CDR3 length: 12 amino acids. Germline V gene lookup returns CDR1 MNHNS and CDR2 SASEGT. V lost 3 bases, J lost 12 bases, and 5 bases stayed unmatched. The chain's CDR3 is CASSEGPGGQFF. The DNA of the CDR3 is TGTGCCAGCAGTGAGGGGCCGGGGGGGCAGTTCTTC.

This chain connects TRBV24-1 to TRBJ2-1; the D is unclear. Germline-derived CDR1 and CDR2 are KGHDR and SFDVKD. This CDR3 has 13 amino acids. The ends were cut back, 3 bases at V and 6 bases at J, with 8 bases in the middle. The CDR3 reads CATSDTLTNEQFF. CDR3 bases: TGTGCCACCAGTGATACCTTGACCAATGAGCAGTTCTTC.

Note on this clonotype: A much larger clone sits a single nucleotide away, making a read error possible. The chain carries TRBV6-1 and TRBJ1-1; D remains ambiguous. Germline loops: CDR1 MNHNS, CDR2 SASEGT. The CDR3 runs to 15 residues. This chain's CDR3 is CASSPMPGMNTEASF. The CDR3 nucleotides read TGTGCCAGCAGCCCCATGCCCGGAATGAACACTGAAGCTTCCTTT.